This is a list of T cell receptor beta chains from one sample in a study of T cell repertoires in breast cancer. From the emulsion pairing reads, TCRdb called clonotypes with MiXCR, one entry per CDR3 protein. The profile shows roughly 38,000 distinct CDR3 sequences, 45% of them singletons. What was sequenced was CD8+ T cells. The source of these receptors is a pool of human donors with breast cancer or a healthy control (not recorded which). Both conserved end residues are part of each CDR3. The D gene is left open where the match is weak. Size is omitted from some rows. Given values are once, few, many or a class for expanded clones.

length	size	V	J	D	CDR3	DNA
13	NA	TRBV9	TRBJ1-5	NA	CASSLSPLQPQHF	TGTGCCAGCAGCCTATCTCCACTCCAGCCCCAGCATTTT
13	NA	TRBV25-1	TRBJ1-5	NA	CASGDTNNQPQHF	TGTGCCAGTGGGGACACCAACAATCAGCCCCAGCATTTT
14	NA	TRBV20-1	TRBJ2-1	NA	CSARDTSFYNEQFF	TGCAGTGCGAGGGACACGAGCTTCTACAATGAGCAGTTCTTC
16	many	TRBV6-2/TRBV6-3	TRBJ1-1	NA	CASSYGYRSMNTEAFF	TGTGCCAGCAGTTACGGGTACCGTTCAATGAACACTGAAGCTTTCTTT
13	NA	TRBV10-3	TRBJ2-7	NA	CATSEEGRYEQYF	TGTGCCACCAGTGAAGAGGGACGCTACGAGCAGTACTTC
15	NA	TRBV10-3	TRBJ2-5	NA	CAISESGEVQETQYF	TGTGCCATCAGTGAGTCCGGAGAAGTTCAAGAGACCCAGTACTTC
17	few	TRBV20-1	TRBJ2-5	NA	CSARDWAAGAYQETQYF	TGCAGTGCTAGAGACTGGGCGGCGGGGGCGTACCAAGAGACCCAGTACTTC
13	NA	TRBV18	TRBJ1-1	NA	CASSKQQNTEAFF	TGTGCCAGCTCAAAACAGCAGAACACTGAAGCTTTCTTT
15	many	TRBV27	TRBJ2-7	TRBD2	CASRLLAGASYEQYF	TGTGCCAGCAGACTTCTAGCGGGGGCCTCCTACGAGCAGTACTTC
15	many	TRBV7-9	TRBJ2-3	TRBD2	CASSRSGMEADTQYF	TGTGCCAGCAGCCGTAGCGGGATGGAGGCAGATACGCAGTATTTT
14	many	TRBV20-1	TRBJ1-2	TRBD1	CSARDGTGSYGYTF	TGCAGTGCTAGAGACGGGACAGGGTCATACGGCTACACCTTC
14	NA	TRBV20-1	TRBJ2-3	TRBD1	CSASLDRVPDTQYF	TGCAGTGCTAGCTTGGACAGGGTACCAGATACGCAGTATTTT
15	many	TRBV20-1	TRBJ1-1	NA	CSAREGAGDGTEAFF	TGCAGTGCTAGAGAAGGTGCAGGGGATGGTACTGAAGCTTTCTTT
16	NA	TRBV7-2	TRBJ2-1	TRBD2	CASSLFVLAGSNEQLF	TGTGCCAGCAGCTTATTCGTCCTAGCGGGAAGCAATGAGCAGCTCTTC
15	few	TRBV7-6	TRBJ2-1	NA	CASSLEQGGYNEQFF	TGTGCCAGCAGCTTAGAGCAGGGGGGATACAATGAGCAGTTCTTC
14	NA	TRBV19	TRBJ2-3	NA	CASSRAGPTDTQYF	TGTGCCAGTAGTAGGGCCGGGCCCACAGATACGCAGTATTTT
15	few	TRBV4-1	TRBJ2-6	NA	CASSTSGSGANVLTF	TGCGCCAGCAGCACATCTGGCTCTGGGGCCAACGTCCTGACTTTC
16	few	TRBV27	TRBJ2-7	TRBD2	CASSLHSSGGIYEQYF	TGTGCCAGCAGTCTACATTCTAGCGGGGGGATCTACGAGCAGTACTTC
13	NA	TRBV7-3	TRBJ1-2	NA	CASSLPGGDGYTF	TGTGCCAGCAGCTTACCTGGGGGGGATGGCTACACCTTC
13	few	TRBV20-1	TRBJ1-2	NA	CSATLTGLYGYTF	TGCAGTGCTACTTTGACGGGACTCTATGGCTACACCTTC